This T cell receptor beta chain was identified in a study of blood T cell repertoires in COVID-19 (dated by TCRdb to 2020 to 2021). Study-wide context: Samples covering the acute and convalescent phases of COVID-19 were provided by collaborators in the United States, Italy and Spain. The material from the prospective study consisted of cDNA or gDNA derived from T cells, B-cell-depleted T cells, or PBMCs. Deeply sampled blood TCRbeta repertoires from subjects exposed to, actively infected with, or recovered from COVID-19 were included in the dataset. The repertoires were made available in a free public database intended to serve as a resource for research on the immune response to SARS-CoV-2. The samples were drawn from the first 160 participants of the ongoing ImmuneRACE study and from 1,254 subjects provided by 6 global collaborators. The sample metadata nearly always contained a de-identified subject ID, COVID-19 status, age in years and sex. HLA class I and class II types, where available, came from metadata supplied by the sample provider rather than from assay-based typing. Overall study outcomes, separate from this receptor: The amount of clinical and demographic metadata varied by source and participant and was provided uncurated.

The CDR3 numbers 13 residues from cysteine through phenylalanine. Just the 39-base CDR3 DNA is kept, in frame starting at base 1. V is reduced by 3 bases and J by 2 bases, leaving a spacing of 8 bases between them. CDR1 and CDR2, per the germline V gene, are SGHDT and YYEEEE. In the prospective study, participants were 18 to 89 years old, resided in under 30 geographic areas of the United States, and were enrolled through a virtual design. In the prospective study, participants were assigned to cohorts based on the clinical history participants reported in a screening survey and a study questionnaire. For ImmuneRACE Cohort 3, a participant was defined as recovered based on two consecutive negative NP/OP PCR tests, clearance by a healthcare professional, or resolution of symptoms. Each participant in the prospective study had whole blood, serum and a nasopharyngeal or oropharyngeal swab collected by mobile phlebotomists. Prospective study participants could optionally give additional blood draws and questionnaires over a roughly two-month period. Before DNA extraction, blood samples from the prospective study were shipped at room temperature or frozen.

The immunoSEQ Assay, a bias-controlled multiplex PCR, was used to amplify TCRbeta CDR3 regions from genomic DNA. As for the authors' bioinformatics: The number of nucleated cells in each sample was estimated from the amplification of reference gene primers within the assay. To quantify the absolute abundance of each unique TCRbeta CDR3 rearrangement, sequence reads were collapsed and filtered. Productive Simpson clonality was computed per sample as the square root of Simpson's diversity index over productive rearrangements. TCRdb's version of the immuneACCESS table is confined to in-frame rearrangements and falls short of the full clone set. An unresolved V gene accounts for under half of the shortfall where checked; the remainder is of unknown origin. V, J and clone size are those of that table, while D and trimming were read from the DNA. This sample lists more than 250,000 clones; roughly 85% were detected once. The ten largest make up around 6% of the sample.

In regard to this clone: The antigen it recognizes is unknown. The input lacks base qualities; no much larger clone sits a single base away.

Sequenced: PBMCs or T cells enriched from blood (not recorded which). This receptor was taken from a woman aged 25 to 39 who had recovered from COVID-19. The rearrangement combines TRBV5-6 with TRBJ1-2; the D gene assignment is ambiguous. In nucleotide form, the sequence is TGTGCCAGCAGCTACGACTGGAACTATGGCTACACCTTC. Translation gives CASSYDWNYGYTF. With the portions outside the CDR3 filled from the reference TRBV5-6 and TRBJ1-2 genes, the complete variable region becomes DAGVTQSPTHLIKTRGQQVTLRCSPKSGHDTVSWYQQALGQGPQFIFQYYEEEERQRGNFPDRFSGHQFPNYSSELNVNALLLGDSALYLCASSYDWNYGYTFGSGTRLTVV.